Shown below are 24 T cell receptor beta chains from a single sample sequenced in a study of OX40 agonist ivuxolimab in advanced cancers. Measured with immunoSEQ multiplex PCR; TCRdb has only the in-frame clones, and not every one. The data show about 120,000 clones, 75% to 90% seen once. The source material was CD4+ or CD8+ T cells sorted from blood, sampled in a trial of the OX40 agonist ivuxolimab. The receptor set was obtained from an adult with an advanced solid tumor such as melanoma, head and neck, liver or kidney cancer.

V is TRBV30 and J is TRBJ2-1; D is unclear. Germline CDR1 and CDR2: GTSNPN and SVGIG (reference sequence). The CDR3 runs 10 residues. Trimming pared 7 bases from V and 7 bases from J, leaving 8 bases between. The CDR3 sequence is CASGENEQFF. In nucleotides, the CDR3 is TGTGCCTCTGGAGAAAATGAGCAGTTCTTC.

The rearrangement uses TRBV27 and TRBJ2-5, with D perhaps TRBD2 (5 bases). Germline V lookup: CDR1 MNHEY, CDR2 SMNVEV (reference sequence). This CDR3 comprises 17 residues. V gave up 2 bases and J gave up 5 bases, with 21 bases separating them. The CDR3 region is CASSLSWSSRGLETQYF. CDR3 DNA sequence: TGTGCCAGCAGTTTAAGTTGGTCTAGCCGGGGTTTGGAGACCCAGTACTTC.

This chain connects TRBV6-5 to TRBJ1-4, with D possibly being TRBD1 (6 bases). This CDR3 is 16 amino acids long. The germline V gene encodes CDR1 MNHEY and CDR2 SVGAGI. V was clipped by 2 bases and J by 7 bases, with 17 bases between them. The CDR3 sequence: CASSYAAGAIREKLFF. CDR3 coding DNA: TGTGCCAGCAGTTACGCCGCGGGGGCGATTCGTGAAAAACTGTTTTTT.

V is TRBV28 and J is TRBJ1-4, with D tentatively TRBD1 (5 bases). Germline values: CDR1 MDHEN, CDR2 SYDVKM. Trimming took off 2 bases at V and 5 bases at J, with 12 bases between the two ends. The CDR3 runs 15 residues. CDR3 DNA sequence: TGTGCCAGCAGTTTAACGGTCGGGGCGAATGAAAAACTGTTTTTT. Translation gives CASSLTVGANEKLFF.

This sequence joins TRBV6-1 and TRBJ1-2; 8 bases line up with TRBD1. This CDR3 region has 15 residues. Germline V lookup: CDR1 MNHNS, CDR2 SASEGT. V shed 7 bases and J 8 bases; nucleotides not matched to a gene: 15. CDR3 bases: TGTGCCAGCATTCTTTCGGAGGGACAGGCTAGCGGCTACACCTTC. Protein sequence: CASILSEGQASGYTF.

Only one count was recorded for this clone. The chain combines TRBV15 with TRBJ2-2, with 9 bases aligning to TRBD1. The CDR3 is 16 residues long. CDR1 LNHNV and CDR2 YYDKDF come from the germline V gene (reference sequence). V was pared by 1 base and J by 6 bases, with 6 bases of the junction left unmatched. The CDR3 here is CATSRGAGQGAGELFF. As DNA, the CDR3 is TGTGCCACCAGCAGAGGGGCGGGACAGGGTGCCGGGGAGCTGTTTTTT.

The chain links TRBV10-2 to TRBJ1-1; D may be TRBD1 (5 bases). Between the trimmed V and J ends, which lost 5 bases and 0 bases, there was a span of 10 bases. The CDR3 consists of 14 residues. The germline V gene encodes CDR1 WSHSY and CDR2 SAAADI. This CDR3 is CASSPQGMNTEAFF. Here the CDR3 DNA reads TGCGCCAGCAGTCCCCAGGGTATGAACACTGAAGCTTTCTTT.

This rearrangement joins TRBV2 to TRBJ2-5; tentative D call: TRBD2 (5 bases). Trimming took 1 base from V and 7 from J, leaving 10 bases between them. Germline CDR1 SNHLY, CDR2 FYNNEI. This CDR3 has 13 amino acids. CDR3 loop: CASSEVSVGTQYF. In DNA form, the CDR3 reads TGTGCCAGCAGTGAAGTTAGCGTTGGGACCCAGTACTTC.

This chain uses TRBV5-4 with TRBJ2-6, with D perhaps being TRBD1 or TRBD2 (6 bases each). CDR1 SGHNT and CDR2 YYREEE come from the germline V gene (reference sequence). V lost 0 bases, J lost 0 bases, and 7 bases lay in between. The CDR3 spans 16 residues. The CDR3 bases are TGTGCCAGCAGCTTGGGGGGGGCCTCTGGGGCCAACGTCCTGACTTTC. Amino acid sequence: CASSLGGASGANVLTF. Variable domain in full (rest from reference TRBV5-4 and TRBJ2-6): ETGVTQSPTHLIKTRGQQVTLRCSSQSGHNTVSWYQQALGQGPQFIFQYYREEENGRGNFPPRFSGLQFPNYSSELNVNALELDDSALYLCASSLGGASGANVLTFGAGSRLTVL.

The chain links TRBV28 to TRBJ2-2; no clear D gene. The CDR3 has 14 residues. Trimming took off 7 bases at V and 0 bases at J, with 9 bases between the two ends. Germline assignment: CDR1 MDHEN and CDR2 SYDVKM. The CDR3 sequence: CASIELANTGELFF. The DNA of the CDR3 is TGTGCCAGCATAGAGCTTGCGAACACCGGGGAGCTGTTTTTT.

This chain joins TRBV6-6 and TRBJ1-6; D is uncertain. Germline CDR1 reads MNHNY; CDR2 reads SVGAGI (reference sequence). Trimming shortened V by 8 bases and J by 14 bases, and 16 bases separated the two germline ends. The CDR3 loop spans 12 amino acids. The CDR3 reads CASLEARGALHF. The CDR3 DNA reads TGTGCCAGCTTGGAGGCTAGAGGCGCCCTCCACTTT.

V gene TRBV27 combines with J gene TRBJ2-1, with D possibly TRBD2 on 6 matching bases. The CDR3 runs to 16 residues. The V and J ends lost 6 bases and 2 bases respectively, with 17 bases between them. Germline V lookup: CDR1 MNHEY, CDR2 SMNVEV (reference sequence). The CDR3 is CASSRTLGGAYNEQFF. CDR3 sequence (DNA): TGTGCCAGCAGCCGAACTCTCGGGGGAGCCTACAATGAGCAGTTCTTC.

The CDR3 DNA sequence: TGTGCCAGCAGGATGGGACAGACCTACGAGCAGTACTTC. This sequence encodes CASRMGQTYEQYF. The chain links TRBV6-1 to TRBJ2-7, with 7 bases fitting TRBD1. Trimming took 6 bases from V and 2 from J; bases not matched to a gene: 4. CDR3 length: 13 amino acids. Germline assignment: CDR1 MNHNS and CDR2 SASEGT.

This chain links TRBV7-2 with TRBJ2-7; the match to TRBD1 covers 8 bases. This CDR3 contains 15 residues. In germline, CDR1 is SGHTA, CDR2 FQGNSA. The V segment lost 1 base and the J segment 6 bases; nucleotides outside the gene matches: 8. The CDR3 sequence is CASSLEQGGGVEQYF. The CDR3 bases are TGTGCCAGCAGCTTAGAACAGGGGGGCGGCGTCGAGCAGTACTTC.

J is TRBJ2-1 and V is TRBV6-5; D remains ambiguous. Per the germline V gene, CDR1 is MNHEY and CDR2 is SVGAGI. This CDR3 comprises 14 residues. The germline V and J ends were trimmed by 6 bases and 6 bases, with 15 bases remaining between them. CDR3 sequence reads: CASSLNGHSNEQFF. CDR3 coding DNA: TGTGCCAGCAGCTTAAATGGCCACAGCAATGAGCAGTTCTTC.

The rearrangement links TRBV2 to TRBJ2-3; no definite D call. CDR3 length: 14 amino acids. CDR1 is SNHLY and CDR2 is FYNNEI in the germline V gene. Trimming took 1 base from V and 4 from J, leaving 9 bases between them. DNA of the CDR3: TGTGCCAGCAGTGAAGGGAGAGCCGCAGATACGCAGTATTTT. Its protein product is CASSEGRAADTQYF.

DNA for the CDR3: TGTGCCAGCAGTCCCCTCCCCCCTGAAGCTTTCTTT. Its protein product is CASSPLPPEAFF. The chain employs TRBV28 and TRBJ1-1; no reliable D call. The V gene's germline CDR1 is MDHEN and CDR2 SYDVKM. The V end was cut by 5 bases, the J end by 6 bases, with 10 bases between. CDR3 size: 12 residues.

The chain uses TRBV5-4 and TRBJ1-1, with 7 nucleotides matching TRBD1. The CDR3 contains 15 residues. Trimming at V came to 2 bases and at J to 0 bases, leaving 4 bases not matched to a gene. Looked up from germline, CDR1 is SGHNT and CDR2 is YYREEE (reference sequence). The CDR3 reads CASSLQGSMNTEAFF. The CDR3 DNA sequence: TGTGCCAGCAGCTTACAGGGGTCCATGAACACTGAAGCTTTCTTT.

For this clone: Other DNA sequences within the sample encode an identical CDR3. The genes are TRBV7-9 and TRBJ1-2; tentative D call: TRBD1 (6 bases). Germline CDR1 is SEHNR and CDR2 is FQNEAQ (reference sequence). This CDR3 comprises 15 residues. V lost 4 bases and J 0 bases, leaving 12 bases between the germline ends. The CDR3 DNA reads TGTGCCAGCAGCTCAGGACAGCTCACTAACTATGGCTACACCTTC. The encoded protein is CASSSGQLTNYGYTF.

The chain couples TRBV2 to TRBJ2-1; D gene unclear. The CDR3 runs to 15 residues. CDR1 SNHLY and CDR2 FYNNEI come from the germline V gene. Trimming removed 4 bases at V and 0 bases at J, with 10 bases between. The CDR3 DNA sequence: TGTGCCAGCAGTGGAACGGTTAGCTCCTACAATGAGCAGTTCTTC. This translates into CASSGTVSSYNEQFF. The complete variable domain, with remaining parts taken from reference TRBV2 and TRBJ2-1, reads EPEVTQTPSHQVTQMGQEVILRCVPISNHLYFYWYRQILGQKVEFLVSFYNNEISEKSEIFDDQFSVERPDGSNFTLKIRSTKLEDSAMYFCASSGTVSSYNEQFFGPGTRLTVL.

This chain links TRBV18 with TRBJ2-1; 13 bases are shared with TRBD2. The CDR3 contains 16 residues. V was pared by 5 bases and J by 4 bases, with 5 bases of the junction left unmatched. The germline V gene encodes CDR1 KGHSH and CDR2 LQKENI. CDR3 in amino acids: CASSSGTSGAYNEQFF. CDR3 sequence (DNA): TGTGCCAGCTCATCCGGGACTAGCGGGGCATACAATGAGCAGTTCTTC.

V is TRBV29-1 and J is TRBJ1-5; TRBD1 might be the D (5 bases). Germline V gene lookup returns CDR1 SQVTM and CDR2 ANQGSEA. Trimming took 4 bases from V and 6 from J, leaving 13 bases between them. This CDR3 contains 13 residues. The CDR3 sequence: CSVGQGEAQPQHF. CDR3 sequence (DNA): TGCAGCGTTGGGCAGGGTGAGGCTCAGCCCCAGCATTTT.

This sequence joins TRBV30 and TRBJ1-4; possibly TRBD1 for D (5 bases). The germline gives CDR1 GTSNPN, CDR2 SVGIG (reference sequence). The CDR3 runs 13 residues. V lost 2 bases, J lost 7 bases, and 11 bases lay in between. CDR3 sequence (DNA): TGTGCCTGGAGTCCAGGGTATCCTGAAAAACTGTTTTTT. Translated: CAWSPGYPEKLFF.

The chain is built from TRBV28 and TRBJ1-1, with a tentative D call TRBD1 (5 bases). The germline gives CDR1 MDHEN, CDR2 SYDVKM. The V gene lost 6 bases and the J gene lost 3 bases, with 11 bases spanning the gap. This CDR3 is 13 amino acids long. The CDR3 reads CASSYRIHTEAFF. The CDR3 DNA is TGTGCCAGCAGCTACAGGATACACACTGAAGCTTTCTTT.